This T cell receptor (beta chain) appears in the sequencing data of a study of response to subunit inactivated influenza vaccine. This clonotype was seen repeatedly, ten times or more. The CDR3 loop spans 13 amino acids. The V end lost 7 bases, the J end lost 5 bases, and 14 bases lay between the germline ends. The germline CDR1 and CDR2 sequences are MDHEN and SYDVKM. Each CDR3 protein gets one entry after TCRdb re-called the RT-PCR reads with MiXCR. The data contain roughly 540,000 distinct CDR3 sequences, under 30% of them seen just once; the ten biggest clones take up around 2.8%. These data also formed part of another study, on T cells expressing NK-cell markers. That source adds: As the method of synthesis, 5'RACE template switching with UMIs yielded TCR beta cDNA. CD3+CD56+NKG2C+, CD3+CD56+NKG2C- and CD3+CD56-NKG2C+ T cells, once sorted, supplied the TCR beta repertoires.

The chain links TRBV28 to TRBJ2-5; unclear D gene. This TCR derives from a man over 45 who received an inactivated influenza vaccine. The starting material was CD4+ T cells sorted from PBMCs, obtained 12 days after vaccination. The DNA of the CDR3 is TGTGCCAGCAAGGGCAGGACCCGGGAGACCCAGTACTTC. This codes for CASKGRTRETQYF.